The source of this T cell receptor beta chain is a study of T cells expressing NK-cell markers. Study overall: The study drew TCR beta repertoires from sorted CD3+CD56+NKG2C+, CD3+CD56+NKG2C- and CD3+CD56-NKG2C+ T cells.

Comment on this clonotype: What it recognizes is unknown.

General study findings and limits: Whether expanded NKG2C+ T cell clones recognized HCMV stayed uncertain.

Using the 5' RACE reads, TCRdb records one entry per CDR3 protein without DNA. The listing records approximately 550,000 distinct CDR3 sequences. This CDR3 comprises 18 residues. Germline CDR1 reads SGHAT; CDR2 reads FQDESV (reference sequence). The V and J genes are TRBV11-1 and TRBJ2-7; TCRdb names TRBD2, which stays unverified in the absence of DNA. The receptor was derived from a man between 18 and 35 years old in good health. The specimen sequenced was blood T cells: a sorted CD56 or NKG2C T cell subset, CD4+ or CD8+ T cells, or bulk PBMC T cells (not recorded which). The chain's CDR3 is CASSLAFGGGPSSPEQYF.